This entry lists 26 T cell receptor beta chains sequenced from one sample in a study of blood T cells in healthy people across ages. Alongside a J-beta primer mix, a sample-barcoded 5' primer served in a second PCR lasting roughly 7 to 12 cycles. TCRdb itself ran the 5' RACE reads through MiXCR, one entry per CDR3 protein. The sample contains some 940,000 distinct CDR3 sequences, about 27% of which appear only once. This same sample was also taken into another study, of T cells of mothers and their children.

The sample was blood. The receptors stem from a woman between 40 and 55 years old in good health.

The chain employs TRBV7-2 and TRBJ2-1; D might be TRBD2 (5 bases). Trimming left V 0 bases short and J 9 bases short, with 9 bases between. The V gene's germline CDR1 is SGHTA and CDR2 FQGNSA. There are 13 residues in the CDR3. Written as DNA, the CDR3 is TGTGCCAGCAGCTTAGCGCCAGAGGGTGAGCAGTTCTTC. As protein: CASSLAPEGEQFF. Drawing the rest from reference TRBV7-2 and TRBJ2-1, the complete variable domain is GAGVSQSPSNKVTEKGKDVELRCDPISGHTALYWYRQSLGQGLEFLIYFQGNSAPDKSGLPSDRFSAERTGGSVSTLTIQRTQQEDSAVYLCASSLAPEGEQFFGPGTRLTVL.

The rearrangement joins TRBV20-1 to TRBJ2-1; TRBD2 matches at 11 bases. Germline V gives CDR1 DFQATT, CDR2 SNEGSKA (reference sequence). This CDR3 spans 15 amino acids. J lost 6 bases, V lost 3 bases, and 7 bases had no gene match. The CDR3 protein is CSASFSGGAGNEQFF. The CDR3 DNA is TGCAGTGCTAGTTTTAGCGGGGGGGCCGGCAATGAGCAGTTCTTC.

CDR3 sequence (DNA): TGTGCCAGCAGCTCGTCGACAGTCTTGGTCTCGGATGGCTACACCTTC. The encoded protein is CASSSSTVLVSDGYTF. The chain couples TRBV7-9 to TRBJ1-2; D perhaps matches TRBD1 (5 bases). V lost 4 bases to trimming and J lost 6 bases, with 21 bases between them. This CDR3 has 16 amino acids. CDR1 and CDR2 from the germline V gene are SEHNR and FQNEAQ (reference sequence).

There are a few counts of this clonotype. This sequence joins TRBV9 and TRBJ1-1; D not resolved. Trimming took 0 bases from V and 0 from J, leaving 21 bases between them. Germline lookup yields CDR1 SGDLS and CDR2 YYNGEE. This CDR3 has 19 amino acids. CDR3 in DNA: TGTGCCAGCAGCGTAGGAGCTGGAGGGCACCCTTCTATGAACACTGAAGCTTTCTTT. Translated, it gives CASSVGAGGHPSMNTEAFF.

J is TRBJ2-5 and V is TRBV4-2, with TRBD2 identical over 9 bases. The J call could be wrong; TRBJ2-7 is a better fit for the DNA end. The CDR3 is 17 amino acids. Germline V lookup: CDR1 LGHNA, CDR2 YNFKEQ. The CDR3 sequence: CASSQDPRGGAGHEQYF. DNA for the CDR3: TGTGCCAGCAGCCAAGATCCCCGCGGGGGGGCGGGTCACGAGCAGTACTTC.

This rearrangement joins TRBV7-3 to TRBJ1-2; no clear D. CDR3 length: 13 amino acids. V lost 5 bases to trimming and J lost 7 bases, with 14 bases between them. Germline assignment: CDR1 SGHTA and CDR2 FQGTGA. The CDR3 region is CASSLNSGGGYTF. In DNA form, the CDR3 reads TGTGCCAGCAGCCTTAACTCAGGTGGTGGCTACACCTTC.

In its sample, this clonotype was seen a few times. This chain links TRBV28 with TRBJ2-1, with D possibly TRBD2 on 6 matching bases. Germline assignment: CDR1 MDHEN and CDR2 SYDVKM. The CDR3 totals 13 residues. Between the trimmed V and J ends, which lost 7 bases and 3 bases, there was a span of 10 bases. The CDR3 sequence is CASKTEGYNEQFF. The DNA for the CDR3 is TGTGCCAGCAAAACGGAGGGCTACAATGAGCAGTTCTTC. The full variable domain, rest sourced from reference TRBV28 and TRBJ2-1, is DVKVTQSSRYLVKRTGEKVFLECVQDMDHENMFWYRQDPGLGLRLIYFSYDVKMKEKGDIPEGYSVSREKKERFSLILESASTNQTSMYLCASKTEGYNEQFFGPGTRLTVL.

There are a few counts of this clonotype. The chain couples TRBV5-6 to TRBJ1-1; weak D call: TRBD1 (6 bases). Germline CDR1 reads SGHDT; CDR2 reads YYEEEE. The V gene lost 4 bases and the J gene lost 4 bases, with 11 bases spanning the gap. The length of the CDR3 is 13 residues. The CDR3 nucleotides read TGTGCCAGCAGCGTGGGACACCTCACTGAAGCTTTCTTT. Translation: CASSVGHLTEAFF.

This clonotype has a count of ten or more. The chain is built from TRBV5-1 and TRBJ2-6; the match to TRBD1 covers 7 bases. The length of the CDR3 is 18 residues. CDR1 is SGHRS, CDR2 YFSETQ, per germline. Unmatched junction bases numbered 10, after V lost 4 bases and J lost 0 bases. CDR3 sequence: CASSQKQGTPSGANVLTF. In nucleotides, the CDR3 is TGCGCCAGCAGCCAGAAACAGGGGACCCCCTCTGGGGCCAACGTCCTGACTTTC.

This clonotype was seen only a few times. The chain links TRBV21-1 to TRBJ1-2; the table's D gene call, TRBD1, was not cross checked with the DNA. TRBV21-1 is flagged as a pseudogene. The CDR3 loop spans 14 amino acids. The chain's CDR3 is CASSKTVSGYGYTF. For the CDR3, the DNA is TGTGCCAGCAGCAAGACAGTTTCGGGCTATGGCTACACCTTC.

This rearrangement joins TRBV7-2 to TRBJ2-3; 8 bases fit TRBD2. Unmatched junction bases numbered 8, after V lost 7 bases and J lost 2 bases. Germline V gene data show CDR1 as SGHTA and CDR2 as FQGNSA. This CDR3 contains 15 residues. The CDR3, as DNA: TGTGCCAGCAACCAAAAGCGGGGGCCCACAGATACGCAGTATTTT. Protein: CASNQKRGPTDTQYF.

Ten or more counts support this clonotype. V gene TRBV9 combines with J gene TRBJ2-7; tentatively, D is TRBD1 or TRBD2 (6 bases each). V dropped 4 bases and J dropped 2 bases, with 16 bases sitting between them. CDR3 length: 15 residues. Germline CDR1 and CDR2: SGDLS and YYNGEE. The CDR3 DNA follows: TGTGCCAGCAGCCCATCATCCGGGGGCGCCTACGAGCAGTACTTC. Translating gives CASSPSSGGAYEQYF. Full variable domain (missing parts from reference TRBV9 and TRBJ2-7): DSGVTQTPKHLITATGQRVTLRCSPRSGDLSVYWYQQSLDQGLQFLIQYYNGEERAKGNILERFSAQQFPDLHSELNLSSLELGDSALYFCASSPSSGGAYEQYFGPGTRLTVT.

This clonotype has more than one count but fewer than ten. The chain carries TRBV4-1 and TRBJ1-4; TRBD1 agrees at 8 bases. Germline values: CDR1 MGHRA, CDR2 YSYEKL. Unmatched junction bases numbered 8, after V lost 3 bases and J lost 5 bases. The CDR3 sequence is 16 residues long. The CDR3 DNA reads TGCGCCAGCAGCCAGAACCCGGGACAGGCAAATGAAAAACTGTTTTTT. Protein: CASSQNPGQANEKLFF.

V and J are TRBV20-1 and TRBJ1-1; tentatively, D is TRBD1 (5 bases). V was trimmed by 4 bases and J by 1 base, leaving 13 bases between them. CDR3 size: 14 residues. Germline CDR1 DFQATT, CDR2 SNEGSKA (reference sequence). This CDR3 reads CSAIIGHPNTEAFF. The CDR3 DNA reads as TGCAGTGCTATAATCGGACACCCGAACACTGAAGCTTTCTTT.

This clonotype was seen once. A much larger clone sits a single nucleotide away, making a read error possible. The chain joins TRBV20-1 to TRBJ1-2, with D uncertain. V shed 7 bases and J shed 5 bases, with 11 bases lying between them. The CDR3 contains 11 residues. Looked up from germline, CDR1 is DFQATT and CDR2 is SNEGSKA (reference sequence). The CDR3 DNA is TGCAGTGGAGGGAACGGTTATGGCTACACCTTC. Protein product: CSGGNGYGYTF.

Note on this clonotype: The junction departs from the called germline gene at one end, perhaps through a read error. The chain combines TRBV9 with TRBJ2-4; 14 bases line up with TRBD2. CDR3 length: 15 residues. Germline V CDR1 and CDR2: SGDLS, YYNGEE. CDR3 sequence reads: CTSSVTSGGAIEQYF. CDR3 sequence (DNA): TGTACCAGCAGCGTGACTAGCGGGGGGGCTATTGAGCAGTACTTC.

This clonotype was counted between two and nine times. V gene TRBV4-1 combines with J gene TRBJ1-1; 7 bases fit TRBD1. Per germline, CDR1 MGHRA and CDR2 YSYEKL. The junction had 17 bases not matched to a gene; V was cut back by 1 base and J by 0 bases. This CDR3 has 20 residues. CDR3 nucleotide sequence: TGCGCCAGCAGCCAAGGTATTTTTCTAGGGGGCCAGGGGATGAACACTGAAGCTTTCTTT. Translating gives CASSQGIFLGGQGMNTEAFF.

This clonotype was picked up many times. Written as DNA, the CDR3 is TGTGCCAGCAGCAGTGAGGAGGGTTCCTACGAGCAGTACTTC. It yields the protein CASSSEEGSYEQYF. The J gene is TRBJ2-7, the V gene TRBV5-5; the D gene is possibly TRBD2 (6 bases). CDR3 size: 14 residues. Germline V gene data show CDR1 as SGHKS and CDR2 as YYEKEE (reference sequence). The V and J ends lost 4 bases and 1 base respectively, with 12 bases between them.

The CDR3, as DNA: TGTGCCAGCAGTTACTCGACAGGGGGCCAGGAGACCCAGTACTTC. Its protein product is CASSYSTGGQETQYF. The chain is built from TRBV6-6 and TRBJ2-5, with TRBD1 matching over 10 bases. V was pared by 0 bases and J by 5 bases, with 3 bases of the junction left unmatched. In germline, CDR1 is MNHNY, CDR2 SVGAGI (reference sequence). The CDR3 totals 15 residues.

The chain couples TRBV2 to TRBJ2-1; 14 bases agree with TRBD2. The CDR3 runs to 14 residues. CDR1 is SNHLY, CDR2 FYNNEI, per germline. Trimming removed 8 bases from V and 5 bases from J; junction bases left unmatched: 2. For the CDR3, the DNA is TGTGCCAGCCCGGGACTAGCGGGGGACAATGAGCAGTTCTTC. It encodes CASPGLAGDNEQFF.

This clonotype has more than one count but fewer than ten. The V gene is TRBV4-3, the J gene TRBJ1-2; D not certain. The CDR3 is 15 residues long. V gave up 0 bases and J gave up 1 base, with 9 bases separating them. Germline V lookup: CDR1 LGHNA, CDR2 YSLEER. The CDR3 spells CASSQDQASNYGYTF. DNA of the CDR3: TGCGCCAGCAGCCAAGACCAAGCCAGTAACTATGGCTACACCTTC.

V and J are TRBV5-1 and TRBJ2-5; D remains ambiguous. CDR1 and CDR2 (germline): SGHRS, YFSETQ. The germline V and J ends were trimmed by 1 base and 1 base, with 11 bases remaining between them. The CDR3 consists of 15 residues. The CDR3 sequence is CASSLNVGSQETQYF. In DNA, the CDR3 is TGCGCCAGCAGCTTGAATGTAGGCAGCCAAGAGACCCAGTACTTC.

This clonotype has a handful of counts. This chain uses TRBV28 with TRBJ1-2; tentatively, D is TRBD1 (6 bases). Deletions cut 3 bases from V and 8 bases from J, with 16 bases between. CDR3 size: 14 residues. CDR1 and CDR2 (germline): MDHEN, SYDVKM. CDR3 coding DNA: TGTGCCAGCAGTTTCGACAGGCTATCGAGAGGCTACACCTTC. The encoded protein is CASSFDRLSRGYTF.

This clonotype was seen at least ten times. The rearrangement uses TRBV12-3 or TRBV12-4 and TRBJ2-3; D not resolved. Trimming stripped 6 bases from V and 0 bases from J, with 13 bases between. This CDR3 is built from 15 residues. The chain's CDR3 is CASSFTGTSTDTQYF. CDR3 DNA sequence: TGTGCCAGCAGCTTTACGGGCACTAGCACAGATACGCAGTATTTT.

This clonotype has a handful of counts. V usage is TRBV28 and J usage is TRBJ1-2; D is unclear. Per germline, CDR1 MDHEN and CDR2 SYDVKM. V dropped 4 bases and J dropped 4 bases, with 10 bases sitting between them. The CDR3 loop spans 13 amino acids. In DNA, the CDR3 is TGTGCCAGCAGTTCCCCCGGATTCTATGGCTACACCTTC. This codes for CASSSPGFYGYTF.

The rearrangement joins TRBV12-3 or TRBV12-4 to TRBJ2-4; a possible D gene is TRBD2 (5 bases). The J call may be faulty, since TRBJ2-7 better matches the DNA end. CDR3 length: 15 amino acids. CDR3 DNA sequence: TGTGCCAGCAGACCCGGACTGGTGGTGGACTACGAGCAGTACTTC. This codes for CASRPGLVVDYEQYF.